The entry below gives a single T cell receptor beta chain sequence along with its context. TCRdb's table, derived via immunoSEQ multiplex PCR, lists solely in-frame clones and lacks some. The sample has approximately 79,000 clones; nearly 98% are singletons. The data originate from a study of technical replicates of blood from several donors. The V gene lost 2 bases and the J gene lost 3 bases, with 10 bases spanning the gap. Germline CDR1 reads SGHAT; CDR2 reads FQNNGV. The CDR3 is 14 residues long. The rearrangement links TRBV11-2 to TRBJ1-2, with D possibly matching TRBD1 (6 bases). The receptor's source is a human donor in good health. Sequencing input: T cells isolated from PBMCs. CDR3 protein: CASSLFRGDYGYTF. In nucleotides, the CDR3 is TGTGCCAGCAGCTTATTCAGGGGAGACTATGGCTACACCTTC.